The 27 T cell receptor beta chains listed next were all sequenced from one sample in a study of T cells after yellow fever vaccination. TCRdb fed the 5' RACE reads into MiXCR, producing one record per CDR3 protein. The data contain some 600,000 distinct CDR3 sequences, about a sixth of them singletons. The sequencing used PBMCs, collected 5 days after the first yellow fever vaccination. These receptors came from a man aged 18 to 30 who received the YFV17D yellow fever vaccine.

This clonotype was seen more than once but under ten times. The chain links TRBV24-1 to TRBJ2-1; 8 positions match TRBD1. Losses at the gene ends were 3 bases for V and 5 bases for J; bases not matched to a gene: 8. The CDR3 spans 16 residues. The germline V gene has CDR1 KGHDR and CDR2 SFDVKD. CDR3 in DNA: TGTGCCACCAGTGATCCCGACAGGGGAAGTAACAATGAGCAGTTCTTC. Its translation is CATSDPDRGSNNEQFF.

V is TRBV18 and J is TRBJ2-7; no definite D call. Trimming left V 2 bases short and J 3 bases short, with 11 bases between. This CDR3 has 14 amino acids. Looked up from germline, CDR1 is KGHSH and CDR2 is LQKENI. CDR3 sequence reads: CASSPVGAYYEQYV. The CDR3 DNA reads TGTGCCAGCTCACCAGTCGGAGCATACTACGAGCAGTACGTC.

The chain carries TRBV19 and TRBJ1-1, with a possible D match to TRBD1 (6 bases). Germline assignment: CDR1 LNHDA and CDR2 SQIVND (reference sequence). This CDR3 spans 17 amino acids. V was cut by 0 bases and J by 4 bases, with 18 bases left in between. CDR3 sequence (DNA): TGTGCCAGTAGTATAGATGCCTCAGGGGTAATGGGCACTGAAGCTTTCTTT. Its protein product is CASSIDASGVMGTEAFF.

The chain employs TRBV27 and TRBJ1-2; TRBD1 matches at 10 bases. CDR3 size: 13 residues. Trimming took 6 bases from V and 8 from J; bases not matched to a gene: 6. From germline, CDR1 is MNHEY and CDR2 SMNVEV (reference sequence). The CDR3 is CASSPDRGQGYTF. CDR3 DNA: TGTGCCAGCAGCCCTGACAGGGGGCAAGGCTACACCTTC.

V usage is TRBV7-8 and J usage is TRBJ1-2; TRBD1 matches 7 bases. Germline CDR1 SGHVS, CDR2 FQNEAQ. CDR3 length: 16 residues. Trimming cost V 5 bases and J 0 bases; bases outside gene matches: 9. CDR3 coding DNA: TGTGCCAGCAGCCGGGACAGAATCCCGACTAACTATGGCTACACCTTC. Translated: CASSRDRIPTNYGYTF. The variable domain in full, completed from reference TRBV7-8 and TRBJ1-2, reads GAGVSQSPRYKVAKRGQDVALRCDPISGHVSLFWYQQALGQGPEFLTYFQNEAQLDKSGLPSDRFFAERPEGSVSTLKIQRTQQEDSAVYLCASSRDRIPTNYGYTFGSGTRLTVV.

This clonotype has only a few counts. This CDR3 is CASSPADTDTQYF. The DNA for the CDR3 is TGTGCCAGCTCACCAGCGGACACAGATACGCAGTATTTT. The rearrangement joins TRBV18 to TRBJ2-3, with D hard to call. Germline V gives CDR1 KGHSH, CDR2 LQKENI. The CDR3 sequence is 13 residues long. With 2 bases removed from V and 2 bases from J, the gap between germline ends came to 5 bases.

This clonotype was picked up many times. This chain links TRBV7-2 with TRBJ2-3; a weak D match, TRBD2 (5 bases). Per germline, CDR1 SGHTA and CDR2 FQGNSA. CDR3 length: 14 amino acids. Trimming removed 2 bases at V and 1 base at J, with 7 bases between. The CDR3 region has the DNA TGTGCCAGCAGCTTAAACGGGGGCACAGATACGCAGTATTTT. Its translation is CASSLNGGTDTQYF.

This clonotype was detected only a few times. The J gene is TRBJ1-4, the V gene TRBV12-3 or TRBV12-4, with a possible D match to TRBD1 (5 bases). This CDR3 contains 14 residues. Trimming cost V 3 bases and J 3 bases, with 8 bases left between them. The CDR3 is CASSFQGPNEKLFF. CDR3 nucleotides: TGTGCCAGCAGTTTTCAGGGACCTAATGAAAAACTGTTTTTT.

This clonotype was seen many times. J is TRBJ1-1 and V is TRBV7-9, with 7 bases aligning to TRBD1. The CDR3 is made up of 14 amino acids. V lost 6 bases to trimming and J lost 3 bases; unmatched junction nucleotides: 7. CDR1 is SEHNR and CDR2 is FQNEAQ in the germline V gene (reference sequence). As DNA, the CDR3 is TGTGCCAGCAGTCTACAGGGGCGATACACTGAAGCTTTCTTT. It codes for CASSLQGRYTEAFF. Full variable domain (missing parts from reference TRBV7-9 and TRBJ1-1): DTGVSQNPRHKITKRGQNVTFRCDPISEHNRLYWYRQTLGQGPEFLTYFQNEAQLEKSRLLSDRFSAERPKGSFSTLEIQRTEQGDSAMYLCASSLQGRYTEAFFGQGTRLTVV.

This clonotype was picked up a small number of times. The chain joins TRBV5-6 to TRBJ2-1, with a tentative D call TRBD2 (5 bases). Trimming pared 1 base from V and 8 bases from J, leaving 13 bases between. This CDR3 has 14 amino acids. From germline, CDR1 is SGHDT and CDR2 YYEEEE. This chain's CDR3 is CASSLRAGRYEQFF. CDR3 nucleotide sequence: TGTGCCAGCAGCTTGCGGGCGGGCCGGTATGAGCAGTTCTTC.

The rearrangement uses TRBV5-4 and TRBJ2-1; weak D call: TRBD2 (6 bases). Germline CDR1 reads SGHNT; CDR2 reads YYREEE (reference sequence). Between the trimmed V and J ends, which lost 0 bases and 5 bases, there was a span of 9 bases. This CDR3 has 14 amino acids. The CDR3, as DNA: TGTGCCAGCAGCTTGGACGGGGGAAACAATGAGCAGTTCTTC. Encoded protein: CASSLDGGNNEQFF. The full variable domain, its missing parts supplied by reference TRBV5-4 and TRBJ2-1, is ETGVTQSPTHLIKTRGQQVTLRCSSQSGHNTVSWYQQALGQGPQFIFQYYREEENGRGNFPPRFSGLQFPNYSSELNVNALELDDSALYLCASSLDGGNNEQFFGPGTRLTVL.

This sequence joins TRBV27 and TRBJ1-4; D call uncertain. The CDR3 is 16 residues long. The V gene lost 2 bases and the J gene lost 7 bases, with 17 bases spanning the gap. Germline V gene sequence: CDR1 MNHEY, CDR2 SMNVEV (reference sequence). The chain's CDR3 is CASSLSFAWAGEKLFF. DNA of the CDR3: TGTGCCAGCAGTTTAAGTTTTGCCTGGGCGGGTGAAAAACTGTTTTTT. The full variable domain, with the rest looked up from reference TRBV27 and TRBJ1-4, is EAQVTQNPRYLITVTGKKLTVTCSQNMNHEYMSWYRQDPGLGLRQIYYSMNVEVTDKGDVPEGYKVSRKEKRNFPLILESPSPNQTSLYFCASSLSFAWAGEKLFFGSGTQLSVL.

The J gene is TRBJ2-1, the V gene TRBV5-1; D may be TRBD2 (5 bases). The CDR3 has 14 amino acids. Between the trimmed V and J ends, which lost 4 bases and 4 bases, there was a span of 12 bases. Germline V lookup: CDR1 SGHRS, CDR2 YFSETQ. CDR3 loop: CASSPAAAYNEQFF. CDR3 coding DNA: TGCGCCAGCAGCCCAGCGGCGGCATACAATGAGCAGTTCTTC.

This clonotype was picked up a small number of times. The genes are TRBV5-1 and TRBJ1-2, with D hard to call. CDR1 is SGHRS, CDR2 YFSETQ, per germline. V lost 2 bases and J 0 bases, leaving 8 bases between the germline ends. The CDR3 extends over 14 amino acids. The CDR3: CASSLGIANYGYTF. CDR3 bases: TGCGCCAGCAGCTTAGGAATAGCTAACTATGGCTACACCTTC.

Only a few counts were recorded for this clonotype. The V gene is TRBV6-5, the J gene TRBJ2-3, with 13 bases fitting TRBD2. This CDR3 comprises 15 residues. With 4 bases clipped from V and 4 bases from J, the junction kept 2 bases outside the gene matches. Germline V CDR1 and CDR2: MNHEY, SVGAGI. CDR3 nucleotide sequence: TGTGCCAGCAGTTCGGGACTAGCGGGGCCAGATACGCAGTATTTT. This sequence encodes CASSSGLAGPDTQYF.

The V and J genes are TRBV6-1 and TRBJ2-7; the match to TRBD2 covers 9 bases. In germline, CDR1 is MNHNS, CDR2 SASEGT. The CDR3 has 15 residues. J lost 3 bases, V lost 8 bases, and 11 bases had no gene match. CDR3 DNA: TGTGCCAGCGGGGCGACTAGCGGAAAGAACTACGAGCAGTACGTC. It yields the protein CASGATSGKNYEQYV.

This clonotype was detected ten times or more. The gene calls are TRBV5-1 and TRBJ2-6, with D perhaps matching TRBD1 (6 bases). Trimming pared 4 bases from V and 0 bases from J, leaving 17 bases between. Germline CDR1 SGHRS, CDR2 YFSETQ. CDR3 length equals 18 residues. Here the CDR3 reads CASSPGQLDTSGANVLTF. The CDR3 DNA reads TGCGCCAGCAGCCCAGGACAGCTAGATACCTCTGGGGCCAACGTCCTGACTTTC.

This clonotype was seen ten or more times. This rearrangement joins TRBV7-2 to TRBJ2-7, with D maybe TRBD1 (9 bases). Germline assignment: CDR1 SGHTA and CDR2 FQGNSA. The CDR3 runs to 18 residues. Trimming removed 3 bases from V and 2 bases from J, with 23 bases in between. The CDR3 here is CASSFNGGGQGWTYEQYF. CDR3 bases: TGTGCCAGCAGCTTTAACGGGGGGGGACAGGGTTGGACCTACGAGCAGTACTTC.

This clonotype occurred a few times. CDR3 in amino acids: CASTFNPPQETQYF. The CDR3 DNA sequence: TGCGCCAGCACTTTTAATCCGCCCCAAGAGACCCAGTACTTC. This chain uses TRBV5-1 with TRBJ2-5; unclear D gene. The length of the CDR3 is 14 residues. V shed 6 bases and J shed 1 base, with 13 bases lying between them. From germline, CDR1 is SGHRS and CDR2 YFSETQ.

The rearrangement joins TRBV19 to TRBJ2-5; D may be TRBD1 (6 bases). V dropped 1 base and J dropped 3 bases, with 12 bases sitting between them. The CDR3 runs 15 residues. Germline V gene sequence: CDR1 LNHDA, CDR2 SQIVND (reference sequence). CDR3 bases: TGTGCCAGTAGTATAGTCCCAGGGGCTGAAGAGACCCAGTACTTC. It codes for CASSIVPGAEETQYF. The full variable domain, in which reference TRBV19 and TRBJ2-5 provide the parts outside the CDR3, is DGGITQSPKYLFRKEGQNVTLSCEQNLNHDAMYWYRQDPGQGLRLIYYSQIVNDFQKGDIAEGYSVSREKKESFPLTVTSAQKNPTAFYLCASSIVPGAEETQYFGPGTRLLVL.

This clonotype was seen a single time. The chain combines TRBV20-1 with TRBJ2-7; a weak D match, TRBD1 (6 bases). Per germline, CDR1 DFQATT and CDR2 SNEGSKA (reference sequence). This CDR3 region has 12 residues. The V and J ends lost 1 base and 3 bases respectively, with 7 bases between them. The CDR3 sequence is CSARVTGYEQYF. The CDR3 region has the DNA TGCAGTGCTAGAGTGACAGGCTACGAGCAGTACTTC.

V is TRBV7-9 and J is TRBJ2-7; D not resolved. Trimming pared 5 bases from V and 1 base from J, leaving 12 bases between. Germline loops: CDR1 SEHNR, CDR2 FQNEAQ (reference sequence). The CDR3 totals 14 residues. In DNA, the CDR3 is TGTGCCAGCAGCCCCCCGGAGAGGTCCTACGAGCAGTACTTC. This sequence encodes CASSPPERSYEQYF.

V gene TRBV6-1 combines with J gene TRBJ1-3; D is ambiguous. The germline V gene encodes CDR1 MNHNS and CDR2 SASEGT. V lost 2 bases to trimming and J lost 0 bases, with 5 bases between them. The CDR3 is made up of 14 amino acids. CDR3 DNA: TGTGCCAGCAGTGAAATTGCCTCTGGAAACACCATATATTTT. The encoded protein is CASSEIASGNTIYF.

The chain employs TRBV20-1 and TRBJ2-7; D not certain. The CDR3 contains 11 residues. Germline V gives CDR1 DFQATT, CDR2 SNEGSKA (reference sequence). Trimming pared 5 bases from V and 2 bases from J, leaving 7 bases between. Written as DNA, the CDR3 is TGCAGTGCTGGCCGGCCCTACGAGCAGTACGTC. This translates into CSAGRPYEQYV.

The rearrangement joins TRBV5-6 to TRBJ1-6, with D perhaps TRBD1 (6 bases). The germline V and J ends were trimmed by 5 bases and 7 bases, with 13 bases remaining between them. From germline, CDR1 is SGHDT and CDR2 YYEEEE. The CDR3 has 14 residues. The CDR3 DNA reads TGTGCCAGCAGTTGGGACATGGAGAATTCACCCCTCCACTTT. Amino acids: CASSWDMENSPLHF.

This clonotype appeared a few times. This chain joins TRBV10-3 and TRBJ1-1, with 9 bases fitting TRBD1. The CDR3 totals 16 residues. Germline values: CDR1 ENHRY, CDR2 SYGVKD. V shed 4 bases, J shed 1 base, and the junction held 7 bases outside the gene matches. CDR3 DNA: TGTGCCATCAGTGGACAACCGGGACAGGGGAACACTGAAGCTTTCTTT. It codes for CAISGQPGQGNTEAFF.

Only a few counts were recorded for this clonotype. This chain connects TRBV12-3 or TRBV12-4 to TRBJ1-3, with D perhaps matching TRBD1 (5 bases). The CDR3 spans 15 residues. V was trimmed by 6 bases and J by 0 bases, leaving 12 bases between them. CDR3 in amino acids: CASRLQVISGNTIYF. Written as DNA, the CDR3 is TGTGCCAGCAGACTACAGGTGATCTCTGGAAACACCATATATTTT.